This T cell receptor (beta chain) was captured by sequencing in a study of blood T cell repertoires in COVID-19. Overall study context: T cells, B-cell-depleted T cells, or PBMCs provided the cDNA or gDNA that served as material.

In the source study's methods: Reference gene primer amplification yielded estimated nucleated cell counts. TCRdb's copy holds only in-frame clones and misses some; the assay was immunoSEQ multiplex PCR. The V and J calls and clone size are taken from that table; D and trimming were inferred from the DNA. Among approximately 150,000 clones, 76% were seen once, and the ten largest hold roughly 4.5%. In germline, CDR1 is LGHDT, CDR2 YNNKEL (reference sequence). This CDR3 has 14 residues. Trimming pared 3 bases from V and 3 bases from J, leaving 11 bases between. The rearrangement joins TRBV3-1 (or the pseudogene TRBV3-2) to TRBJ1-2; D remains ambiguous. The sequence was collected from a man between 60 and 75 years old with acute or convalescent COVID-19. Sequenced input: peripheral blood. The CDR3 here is CASSHLESYYGYTF. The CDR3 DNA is TGTGCCAGCAGCCACCTAGAAAGCTACTATGGCTACACCTTC.